This T cell receptor beta chain emerged from a study of cytomegalovirus exposure and HLA in healthy donors. Study-level results: The study put some 150 TCR beta chains on its list as cytomegalovirus-associated. A later analysis found that most CMV-associated TCR beta chains appeared HLA-restricted. Most of the TCR beta V segments (in an earlier analysis) were productive either about 87% or about 30% of the time.

The PCR ran on 60 Vbeta and 13 Jbeta primers. The assay was immunoSEQ multiplex PCR, and TCRdb's table has in-frame clones only and misses some. The data hold 100,000 or so clones, with around 80% observed a single time. The CDR3 has 15 amino acids. J was trimmed by 3 bases and V by 5 bases; bases with no gene match: 6. CDR1 and CDR2 (germline): SGHNT, YENEEA. Regarding this clone: What it binds is unknown.

Sequenced material: PBMCs. V usage is TRBV11-3 and J usage is TRBJ2-7; TRBD1 matches 11 bases. The TCR originated in a female donor in good health and CMV-seropositive. The DNA of the CDR3 is TGTGCCAGCAGCCAATCGGGACAGGGGGGCTACGAGCAGTACTTC. This codes for CASSQSGQGGYEQYF.